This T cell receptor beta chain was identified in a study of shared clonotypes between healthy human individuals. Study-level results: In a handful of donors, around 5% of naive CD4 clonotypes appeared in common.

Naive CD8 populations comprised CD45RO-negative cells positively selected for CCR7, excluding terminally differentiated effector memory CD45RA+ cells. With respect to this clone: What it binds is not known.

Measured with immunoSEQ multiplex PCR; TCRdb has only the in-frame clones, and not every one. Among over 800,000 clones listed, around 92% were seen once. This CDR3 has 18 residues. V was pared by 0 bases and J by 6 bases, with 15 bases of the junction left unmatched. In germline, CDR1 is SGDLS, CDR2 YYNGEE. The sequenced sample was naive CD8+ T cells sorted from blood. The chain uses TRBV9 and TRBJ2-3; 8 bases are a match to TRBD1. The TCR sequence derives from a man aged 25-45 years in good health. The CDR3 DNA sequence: TGTGCCAGCAGCGTAGAGGGCCCTACCCAGGGGGCGGTCGATACGCAGTATTTT. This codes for CASSVEGPTQGAVDTQYF.